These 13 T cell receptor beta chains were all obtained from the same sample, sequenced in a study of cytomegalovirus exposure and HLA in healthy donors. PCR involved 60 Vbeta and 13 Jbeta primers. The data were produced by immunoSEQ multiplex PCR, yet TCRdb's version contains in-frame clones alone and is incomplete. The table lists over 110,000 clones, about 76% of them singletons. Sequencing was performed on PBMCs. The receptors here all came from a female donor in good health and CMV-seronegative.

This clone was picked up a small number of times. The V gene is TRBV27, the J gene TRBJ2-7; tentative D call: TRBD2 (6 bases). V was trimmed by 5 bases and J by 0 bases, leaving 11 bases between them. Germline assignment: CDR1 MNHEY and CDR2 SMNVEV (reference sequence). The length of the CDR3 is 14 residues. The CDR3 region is CASSRSGDSYEQYF. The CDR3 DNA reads TGTGCCAGCAGTCGGTCGGGGGACTCCTACGAGCAGTACTTC.

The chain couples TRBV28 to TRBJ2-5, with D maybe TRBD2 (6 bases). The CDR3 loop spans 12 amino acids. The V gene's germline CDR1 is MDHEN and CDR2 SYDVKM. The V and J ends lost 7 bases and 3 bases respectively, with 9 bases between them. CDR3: CASIGGEETQYF. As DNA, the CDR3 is TGTGCCAGCATCGGCGGGGAAGAGACCCAGTACTTC.

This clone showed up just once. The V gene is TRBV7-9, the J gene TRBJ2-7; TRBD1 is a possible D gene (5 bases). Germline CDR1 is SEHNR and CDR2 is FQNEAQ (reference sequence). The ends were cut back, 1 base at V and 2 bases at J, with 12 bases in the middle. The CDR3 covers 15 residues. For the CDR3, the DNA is TGTGCCAGCAGCTTAGAGGCAGGGTCCACCTACGAGCAGTACTTC. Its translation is CASSLEAGSTYEQYF.

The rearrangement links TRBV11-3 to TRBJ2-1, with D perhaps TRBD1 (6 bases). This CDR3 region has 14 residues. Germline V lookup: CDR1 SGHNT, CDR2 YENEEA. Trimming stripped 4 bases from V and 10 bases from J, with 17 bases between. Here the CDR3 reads CASSSGTLTGEQFF. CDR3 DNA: TGTGCCAGCAGCTCCGGGACATTAACGGGGGAGCAGTTCTTC. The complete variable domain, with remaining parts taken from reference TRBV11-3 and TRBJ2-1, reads EAGVVQSPRYKIIEKKQPVAFWCNPISGHNTLYWYLQNLGQGPELLIRYENEEAVDDSQLPKDRFSAERLKGVDSTLKIQPAELGDSAVYLCASSSGTLTGEQFFGPGTRLTVL.

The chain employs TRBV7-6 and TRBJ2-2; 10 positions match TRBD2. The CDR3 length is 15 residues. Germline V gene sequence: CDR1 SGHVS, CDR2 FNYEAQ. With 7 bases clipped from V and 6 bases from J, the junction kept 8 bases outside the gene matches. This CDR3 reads CASNLGSGGPGELFF. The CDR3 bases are TGTGCCAGCAACCTTGGTAGCGGGGGGCCCGGGGAGCTGTTTTTT.

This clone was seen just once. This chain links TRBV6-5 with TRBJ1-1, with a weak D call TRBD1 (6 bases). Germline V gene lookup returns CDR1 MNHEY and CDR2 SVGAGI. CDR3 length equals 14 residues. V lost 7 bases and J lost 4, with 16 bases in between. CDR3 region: CASTKRGLGTEAFF. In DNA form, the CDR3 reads TGTGCCAGCACCAAAAGGGGGTTGGGCACTGAAGCTTTCTTT.

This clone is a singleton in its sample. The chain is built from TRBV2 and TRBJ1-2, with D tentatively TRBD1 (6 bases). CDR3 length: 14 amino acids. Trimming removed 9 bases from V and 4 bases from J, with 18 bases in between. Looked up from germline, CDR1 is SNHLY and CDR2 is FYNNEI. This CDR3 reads CARDPTGPSYGYTF. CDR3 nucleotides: TGTGCCAGAGATCCTACAGGGCCGTCCTATGGCTACACCTTC.

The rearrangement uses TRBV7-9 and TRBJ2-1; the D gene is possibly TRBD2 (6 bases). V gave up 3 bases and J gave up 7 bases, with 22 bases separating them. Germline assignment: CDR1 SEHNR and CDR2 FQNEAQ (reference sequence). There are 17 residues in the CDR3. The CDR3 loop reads CASSFSRAVHGSNEQFF. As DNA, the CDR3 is TGTGCCAGCAGCTTCAGCAGGGCTGTTCACGGGAGTAATGAGCAGTTCTTC.

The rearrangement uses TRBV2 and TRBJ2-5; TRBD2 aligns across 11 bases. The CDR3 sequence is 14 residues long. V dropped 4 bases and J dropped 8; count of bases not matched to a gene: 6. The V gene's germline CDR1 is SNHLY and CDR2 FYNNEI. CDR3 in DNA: TGTGCCAGCAGTGCCGGGACTAGCGGTGTCACCCAGTACTTC. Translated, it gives CASSAGTSGVTQYF.

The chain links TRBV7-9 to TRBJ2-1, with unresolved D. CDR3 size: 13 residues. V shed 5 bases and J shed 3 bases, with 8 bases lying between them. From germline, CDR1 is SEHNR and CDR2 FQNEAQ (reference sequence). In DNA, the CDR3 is TGTGCCAGCAGCCCTGACAACTACAATGAGCAGTTCTTC. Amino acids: CASSPDNYNEQFF.

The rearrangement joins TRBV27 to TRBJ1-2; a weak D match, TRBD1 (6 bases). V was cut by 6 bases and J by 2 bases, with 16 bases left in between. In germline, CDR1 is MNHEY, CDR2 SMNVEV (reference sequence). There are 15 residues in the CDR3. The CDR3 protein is CASSPLNRANYGYTF. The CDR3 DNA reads TGTGCCAGCAGCCCCTTAAACAGGGCAAACTATGGCTACACCTTC.

In DNA, the CDR3 is TGTGCCAGCAGGGCTTGGACTGAAGCTTTCTTT. It specifies CASRAWTEAFF. This chain links TRBV6-5 with TRBJ1-1; no clear D gene. Trimming took 6 bases from V and 5 from J, leaving 7 bases between them. Looked up from germline, CDR1 is MNHEY and CDR2 is SVGAGI. This CDR3 is built from 11 residues.

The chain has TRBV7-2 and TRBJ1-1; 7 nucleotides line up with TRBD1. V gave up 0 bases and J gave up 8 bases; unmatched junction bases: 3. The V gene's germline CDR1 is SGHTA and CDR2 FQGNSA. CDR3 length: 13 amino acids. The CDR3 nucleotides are TGTGCCAGCAGCTTAGCGACAGGGACCGAAGCTTTCTTT. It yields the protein CASSLATGTEAFF. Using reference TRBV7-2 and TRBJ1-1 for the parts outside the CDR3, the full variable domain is GAGVSQSPSNKVTEKGKDVELRCDPISGHTALYWYRQSLGQGLEFLIYFQGNSAPDKSGLPSDRFSAERTGGSVSTLTIQRTQQEDSAVYLCASSLATGTEAFFGQGTRLTVV.